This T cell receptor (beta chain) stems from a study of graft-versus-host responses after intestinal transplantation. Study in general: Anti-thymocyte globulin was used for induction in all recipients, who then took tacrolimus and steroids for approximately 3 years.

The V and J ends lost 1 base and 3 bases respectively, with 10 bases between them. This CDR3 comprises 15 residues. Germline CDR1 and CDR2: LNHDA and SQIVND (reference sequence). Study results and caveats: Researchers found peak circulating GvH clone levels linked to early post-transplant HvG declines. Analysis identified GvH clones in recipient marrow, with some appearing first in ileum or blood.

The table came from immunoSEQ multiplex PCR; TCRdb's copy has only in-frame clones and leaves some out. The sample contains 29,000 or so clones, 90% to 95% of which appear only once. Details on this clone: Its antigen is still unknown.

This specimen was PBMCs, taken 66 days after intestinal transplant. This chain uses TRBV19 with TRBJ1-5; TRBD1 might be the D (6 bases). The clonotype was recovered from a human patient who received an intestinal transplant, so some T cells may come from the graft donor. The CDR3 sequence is CASSIVGQYNQPQHF. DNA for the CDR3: TGTGCCAGTAGTATAGTTGGACAGTACAATCAGCCCCAGCATTTT.